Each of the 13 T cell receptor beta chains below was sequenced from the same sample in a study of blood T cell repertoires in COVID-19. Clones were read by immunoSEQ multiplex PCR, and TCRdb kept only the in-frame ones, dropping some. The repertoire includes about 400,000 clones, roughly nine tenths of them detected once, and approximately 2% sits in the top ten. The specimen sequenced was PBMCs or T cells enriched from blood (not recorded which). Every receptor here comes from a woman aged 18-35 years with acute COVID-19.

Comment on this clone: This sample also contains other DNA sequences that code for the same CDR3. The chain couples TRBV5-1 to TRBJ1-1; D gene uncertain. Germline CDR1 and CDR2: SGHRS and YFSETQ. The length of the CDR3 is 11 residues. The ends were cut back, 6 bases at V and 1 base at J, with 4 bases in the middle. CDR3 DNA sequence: TGCGCCAGCACAGGGAACACTGAAGCTTTCTTT. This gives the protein CASTGNTEAFF.

DNA of the CDR3: TGTGCCAGCAGGCTTTCGGGGATTGGCTACACCTTC. It yields the protein CASRLSGIGYTF. V usage is TRBV28 and J usage is TRBJ1-2; D call uncertain. The CDR3 covers 12 residues. V was cut by 6 bases and J by 7 bases, with 12 bases left in between. Germline CDR1 and CDR2: MDHEN and SYDVKM.

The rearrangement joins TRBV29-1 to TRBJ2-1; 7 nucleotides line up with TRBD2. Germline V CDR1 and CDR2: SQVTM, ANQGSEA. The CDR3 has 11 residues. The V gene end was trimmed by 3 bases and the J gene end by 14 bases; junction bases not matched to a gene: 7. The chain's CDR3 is CSVDSRGGEFF. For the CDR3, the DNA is TGCAGCGTTGACAGCCGGGGAGGGGAGTTCTTC.

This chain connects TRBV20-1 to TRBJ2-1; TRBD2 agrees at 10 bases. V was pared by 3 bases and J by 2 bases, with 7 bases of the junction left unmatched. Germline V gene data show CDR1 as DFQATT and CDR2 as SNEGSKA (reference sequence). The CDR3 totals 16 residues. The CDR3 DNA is TGCAGTGCTAGTAAAGCGGGAGGGATTACCTACAATGAGCAGTTCTTC. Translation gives CSASKAGGITYNEQFF.

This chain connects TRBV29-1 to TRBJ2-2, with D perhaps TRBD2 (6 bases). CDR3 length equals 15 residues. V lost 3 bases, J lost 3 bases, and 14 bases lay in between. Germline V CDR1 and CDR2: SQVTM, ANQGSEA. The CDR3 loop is CSVDVSWGDTGELFF. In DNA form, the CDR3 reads TGCAGCGTTGATGTTTCTTGGGGGGACACCGGGGAGCTGTTTTTT.

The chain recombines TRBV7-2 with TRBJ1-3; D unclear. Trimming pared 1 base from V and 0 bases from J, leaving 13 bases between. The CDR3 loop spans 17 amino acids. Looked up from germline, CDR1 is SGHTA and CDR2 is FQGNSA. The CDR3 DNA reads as TGTGCCAGCAGCTTAGTTAGTTCGAGACTCTCTGGAAACACCATATATTTT. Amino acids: CASSLVSSRLSGNTIYF.

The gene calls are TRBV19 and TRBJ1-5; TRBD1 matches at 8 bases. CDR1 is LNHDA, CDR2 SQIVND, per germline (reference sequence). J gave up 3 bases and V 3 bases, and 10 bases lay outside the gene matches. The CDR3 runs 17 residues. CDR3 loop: CASSIVDRGYYNQPQHF. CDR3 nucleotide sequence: TGTGCCAGTAGTATCGTAGACAGGGGATACTACAATCAGCCCCAGCATTTT.

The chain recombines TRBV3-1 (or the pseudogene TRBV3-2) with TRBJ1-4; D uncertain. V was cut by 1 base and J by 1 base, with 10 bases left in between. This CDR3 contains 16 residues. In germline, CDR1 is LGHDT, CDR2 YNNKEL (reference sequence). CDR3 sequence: CASSQVGGVTNEKLFF. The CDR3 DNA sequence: TGTGCCAGCAGCCAAGTCGGCGGCGTAACTAATGAAAAACTGTTTTTT.

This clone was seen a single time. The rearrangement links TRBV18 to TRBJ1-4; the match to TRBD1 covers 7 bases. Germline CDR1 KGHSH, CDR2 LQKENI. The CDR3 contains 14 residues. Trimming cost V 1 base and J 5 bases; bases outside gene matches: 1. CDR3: CASSPQGANEKLFF. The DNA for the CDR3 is TGTGCCAGCTCACCACAGGGGGCGAATGAAAAACTGTTTTTT.

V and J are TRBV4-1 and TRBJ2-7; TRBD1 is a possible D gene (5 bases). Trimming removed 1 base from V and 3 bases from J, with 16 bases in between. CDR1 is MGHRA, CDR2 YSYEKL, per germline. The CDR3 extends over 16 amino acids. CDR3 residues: CASSQALTGTNYEQYF. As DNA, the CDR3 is TGCGCCAGCAGCCAAGCGTTAACAGGAACGAACTACGAGCAGTACTTC.

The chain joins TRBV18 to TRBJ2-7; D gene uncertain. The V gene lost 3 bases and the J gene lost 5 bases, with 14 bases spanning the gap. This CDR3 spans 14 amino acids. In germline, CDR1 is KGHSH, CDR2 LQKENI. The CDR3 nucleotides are TGTGCCAGCTCACCCCCCGCTAAAGGAGACGAGCAGTACTTC. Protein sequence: CASSPPAKGDEQYF.

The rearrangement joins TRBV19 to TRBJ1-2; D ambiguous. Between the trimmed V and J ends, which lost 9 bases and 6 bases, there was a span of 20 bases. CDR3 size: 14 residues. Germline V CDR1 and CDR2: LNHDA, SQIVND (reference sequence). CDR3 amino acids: CASGTWGGRDGYTF. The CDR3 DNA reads TGTGCCAGCGGAACGTGGGGAGGGCGAGATGGCTACACCTTC.

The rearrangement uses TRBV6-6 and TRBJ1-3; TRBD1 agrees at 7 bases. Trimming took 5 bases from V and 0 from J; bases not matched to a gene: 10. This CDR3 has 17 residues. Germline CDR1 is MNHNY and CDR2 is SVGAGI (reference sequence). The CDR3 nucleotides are TGTGCCAGCAGTCCTAGGCGAACAGGGGTCTCTGGAAACACCATATATTTT. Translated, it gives CASSPRRTGVSGNTIYF.